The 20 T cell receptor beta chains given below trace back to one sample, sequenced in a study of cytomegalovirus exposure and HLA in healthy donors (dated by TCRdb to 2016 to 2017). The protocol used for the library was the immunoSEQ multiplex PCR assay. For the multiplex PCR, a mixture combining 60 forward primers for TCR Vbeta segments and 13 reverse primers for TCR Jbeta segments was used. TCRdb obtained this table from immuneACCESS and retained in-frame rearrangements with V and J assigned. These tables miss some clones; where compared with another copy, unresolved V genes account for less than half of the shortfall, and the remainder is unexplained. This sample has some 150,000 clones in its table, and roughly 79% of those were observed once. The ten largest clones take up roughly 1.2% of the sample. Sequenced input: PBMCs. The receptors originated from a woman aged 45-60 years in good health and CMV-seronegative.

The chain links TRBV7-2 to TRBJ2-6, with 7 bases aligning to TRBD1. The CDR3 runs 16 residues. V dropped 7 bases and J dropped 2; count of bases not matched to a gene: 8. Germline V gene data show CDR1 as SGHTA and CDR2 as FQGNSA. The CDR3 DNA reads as TGTGCCAGCATCCCTTTAGGACAGGCTGGGGCCAACGTCCTGACTTTC. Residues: CASIPLGQAGANVLTF.

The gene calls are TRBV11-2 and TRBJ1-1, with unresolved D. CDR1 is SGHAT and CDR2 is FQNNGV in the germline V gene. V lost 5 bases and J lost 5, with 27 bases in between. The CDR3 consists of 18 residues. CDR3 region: CASSRRAGDIVSGTEAFF. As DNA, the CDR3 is TGTGCCAGCAGCCGAAGGGCCGGGGATATCGTATCCGGAACTGAAGCTTTCTTT. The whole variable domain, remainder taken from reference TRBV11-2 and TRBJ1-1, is EAGVAQSPRYKIIEKRQSVAFWCNPISGHATLYWYQQILGQGPKLLIQFQNNGVVDDSQLPKDRFSAERLKGVDSTLKIQPAKLEDSAVYLCASSRRAGDIVSGTEAFFGQGTRLTVV.

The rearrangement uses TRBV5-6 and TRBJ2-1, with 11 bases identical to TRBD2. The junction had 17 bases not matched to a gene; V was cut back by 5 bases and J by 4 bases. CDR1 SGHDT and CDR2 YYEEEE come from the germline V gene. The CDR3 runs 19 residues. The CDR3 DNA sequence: TGTGCCAGCAGTTCTCTAGCGGGAGGCCCAGAGGGACTATACAATGAGCAGTTCTTC. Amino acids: CASSSLAGGPEGLYNEQFF.

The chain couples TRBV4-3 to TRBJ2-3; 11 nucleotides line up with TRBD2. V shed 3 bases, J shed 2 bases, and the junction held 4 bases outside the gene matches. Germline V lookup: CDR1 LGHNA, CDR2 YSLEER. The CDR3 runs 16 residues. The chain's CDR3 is CASSQVAGGPTDTQYF. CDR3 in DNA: TGCGCCAGCAGCCAGGTAGCGGGGGGGCCCACAGATACGCAGTATTTT.

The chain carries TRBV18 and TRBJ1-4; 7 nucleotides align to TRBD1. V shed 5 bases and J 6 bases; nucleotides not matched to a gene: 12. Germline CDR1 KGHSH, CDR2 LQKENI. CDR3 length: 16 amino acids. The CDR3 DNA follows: TGTGCCAGCTCAGATTCGCGAGGGACAGAGGATGAAAAACTGTTTTTT. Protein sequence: CASSDSRGTEDEKLFF.

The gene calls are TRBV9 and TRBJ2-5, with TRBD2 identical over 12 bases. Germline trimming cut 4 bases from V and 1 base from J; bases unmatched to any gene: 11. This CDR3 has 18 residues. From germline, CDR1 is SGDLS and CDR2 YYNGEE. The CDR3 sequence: CASSSMTSGRVSQETQYF. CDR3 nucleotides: TGTGCCAGCAGCTCCATGACTAGCGGGAGAGTTAGCCAAGAGACCCAGTACTTC.

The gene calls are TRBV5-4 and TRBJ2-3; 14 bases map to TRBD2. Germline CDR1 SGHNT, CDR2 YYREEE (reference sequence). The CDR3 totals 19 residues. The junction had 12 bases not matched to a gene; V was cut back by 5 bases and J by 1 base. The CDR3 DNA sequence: TGTGCCAGCAGTTATCGACTAGCGGGAGGGCCGCTGGGCACAGATACGCAGTATTTT. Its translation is CASSYRLAGGPLGTDTQYF.

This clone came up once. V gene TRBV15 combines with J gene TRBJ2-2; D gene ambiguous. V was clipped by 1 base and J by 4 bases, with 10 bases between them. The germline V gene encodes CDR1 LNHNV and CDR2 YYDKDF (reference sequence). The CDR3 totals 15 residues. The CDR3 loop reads CATSRGKSVTGELFF. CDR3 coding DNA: TGTGCCACCAGCAGAGGAAAGAGTGTCACCGGGGAGCTGTTTTTT.

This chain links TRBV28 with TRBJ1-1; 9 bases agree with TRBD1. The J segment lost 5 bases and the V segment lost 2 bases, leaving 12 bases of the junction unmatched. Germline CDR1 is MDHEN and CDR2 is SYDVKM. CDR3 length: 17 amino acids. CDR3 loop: CASSLLVGTGGRTEAFF. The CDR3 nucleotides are TGTGCCAGCAGTTTACTAGTGGGAACAGGGGGCAGGACTGAAGCTTTCTTT.

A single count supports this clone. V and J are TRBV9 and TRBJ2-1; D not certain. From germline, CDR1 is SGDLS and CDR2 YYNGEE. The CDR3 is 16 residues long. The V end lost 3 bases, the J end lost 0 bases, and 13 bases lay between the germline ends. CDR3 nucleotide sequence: TGTGCCAGCAGCGCCCGAGGCCAAAGCTCCTACAATGAGCAGTTCTTC. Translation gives CASSARGQSSYNEQFF.

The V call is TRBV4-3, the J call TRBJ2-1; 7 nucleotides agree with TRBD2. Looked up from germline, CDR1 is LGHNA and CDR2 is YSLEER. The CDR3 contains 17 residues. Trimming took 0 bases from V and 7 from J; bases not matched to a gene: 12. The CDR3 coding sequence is TGCGCCAGCAGCCAAGATTGGGAGGGAGCCGCGGGAAATGAGCAGTTCTTC. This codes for CASSQDWEGAAGNEQFF.

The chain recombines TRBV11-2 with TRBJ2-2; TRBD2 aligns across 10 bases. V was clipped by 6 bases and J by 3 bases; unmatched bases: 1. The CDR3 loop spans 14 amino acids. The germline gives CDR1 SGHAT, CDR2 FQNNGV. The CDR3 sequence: CASRAGGYTGELFF. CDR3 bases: TGTGCCAGCAGAGCGGGGGGGTACACCGGGGAGCTGTTTTTT.

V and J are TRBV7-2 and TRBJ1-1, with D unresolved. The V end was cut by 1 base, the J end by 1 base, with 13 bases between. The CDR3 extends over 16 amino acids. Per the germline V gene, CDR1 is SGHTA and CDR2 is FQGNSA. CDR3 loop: CASSLVVGSRNTEAFF. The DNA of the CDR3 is TGTGCCAGCAGCTTAGTAGTGGGCAGCCGGAACACTGAAGCTTTCTTT.

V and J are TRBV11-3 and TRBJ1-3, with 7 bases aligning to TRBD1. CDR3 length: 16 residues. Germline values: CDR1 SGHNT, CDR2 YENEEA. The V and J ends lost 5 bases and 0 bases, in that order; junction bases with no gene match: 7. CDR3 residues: CASSRDSPGSGNTIYF. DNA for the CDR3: TGTGCCAGCAGCCGGGACAGTCCTGGCTCTGGAAACACCATATATTTT.

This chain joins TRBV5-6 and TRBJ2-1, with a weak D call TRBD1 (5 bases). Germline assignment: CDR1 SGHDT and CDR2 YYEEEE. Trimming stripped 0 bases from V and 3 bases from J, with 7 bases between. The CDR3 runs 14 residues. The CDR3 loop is CASSLVTGYNEQFF. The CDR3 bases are TGTGCCAGCAGCTTGGTTACAGGCTACAATGAGCAGTTCTTC.

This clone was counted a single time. In DNA, the CDR3 is TGCGCCAGCAGCGCGGACAGAGGTCGCACAGATACGCAGTATTTT. Protein product: CASSADRGRTDTQYF. The chain combines TRBV5-1 with TRBJ2-3, with a weak D call TRBD1 (6 bases). Trimming shortened V by 4 bases and J by 1 base, and 13 bases separated the two germline ends. The CDR3 is made up of 15 amino acids. Looked up from germline, CDR1 is SGHRS and CDR2 is YFSETQ.

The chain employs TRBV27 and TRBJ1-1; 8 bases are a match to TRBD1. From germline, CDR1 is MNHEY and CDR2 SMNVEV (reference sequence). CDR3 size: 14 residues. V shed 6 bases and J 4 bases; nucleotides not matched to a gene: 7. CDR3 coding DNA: TGTGCCAGCAGCCAAGGACAGGGTTTCACTGAAGCTTTCTTT. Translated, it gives CASSQGQGFTEAFF.

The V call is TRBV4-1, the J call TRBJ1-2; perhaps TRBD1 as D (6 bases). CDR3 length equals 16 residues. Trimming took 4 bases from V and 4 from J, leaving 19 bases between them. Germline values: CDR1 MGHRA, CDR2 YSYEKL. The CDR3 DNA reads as TGCGCCAGCAGCCGTTCCGGGGGGGCGGCGGTCTATGGCTACACCTTC. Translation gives CASSRSGGAAVYGYTF.

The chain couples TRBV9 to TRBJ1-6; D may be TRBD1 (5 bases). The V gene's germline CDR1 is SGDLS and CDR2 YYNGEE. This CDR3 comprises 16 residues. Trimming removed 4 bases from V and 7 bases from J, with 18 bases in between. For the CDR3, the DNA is TGTGCCAGCAGCACCACAGGTTGGGGTCCGAATTCACCCCTCCACTTT. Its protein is CASSTTGWGPNSPLHF. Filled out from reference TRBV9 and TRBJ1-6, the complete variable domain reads DSGVTQTPKHLITATGQRVTLRCSPRSGDLSVYWYQQSLDQGLQFLIQYYNGEERAKGNILERFSAQQFPDLHSELNLSSLELGDSALYFCASSTTGWGPNSPLHFGNGTRLTVT.

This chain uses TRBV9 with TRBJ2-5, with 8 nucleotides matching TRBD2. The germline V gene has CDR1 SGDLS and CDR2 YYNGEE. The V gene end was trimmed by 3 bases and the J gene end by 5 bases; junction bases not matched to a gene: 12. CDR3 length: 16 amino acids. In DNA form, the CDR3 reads TGTGCCAGCAGCGGCGCTCTCAGGGGCGGGAGGGAGACCCAGTACTTC. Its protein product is CASSGALRGGRETQYF.